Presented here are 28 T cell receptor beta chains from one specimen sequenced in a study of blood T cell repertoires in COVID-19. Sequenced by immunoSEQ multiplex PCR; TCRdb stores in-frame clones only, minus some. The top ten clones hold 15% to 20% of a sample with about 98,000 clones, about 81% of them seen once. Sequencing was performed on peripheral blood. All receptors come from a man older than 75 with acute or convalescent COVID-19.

The CDR3 reads CAWSVRTGFYGYTF. CDR3 coding DNA: TGTGCCTGGAGTGTAAGGACAGGGTTCTATGGCTACACCTTC. The V call is TRBV30, the J call TRBJ1-2; TRBD1 matches 8 bases. J gave up 4 bases and V 0 bases, and 4 bases lay outside the gene matches. Per the germline V gene, CDR1 is GTSNPN and CDR2 is SVGIG (reference sequence). The CDR3 is 14 amino acids.

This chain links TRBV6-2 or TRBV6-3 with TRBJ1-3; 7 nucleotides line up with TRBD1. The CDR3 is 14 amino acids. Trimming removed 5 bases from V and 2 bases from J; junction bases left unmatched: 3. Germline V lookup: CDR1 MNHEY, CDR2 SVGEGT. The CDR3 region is CASSRTGTGNTIYF. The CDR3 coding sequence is TGTGCCAGCAGTCGGACAGGAACTGGAAACACCATATATTTT.

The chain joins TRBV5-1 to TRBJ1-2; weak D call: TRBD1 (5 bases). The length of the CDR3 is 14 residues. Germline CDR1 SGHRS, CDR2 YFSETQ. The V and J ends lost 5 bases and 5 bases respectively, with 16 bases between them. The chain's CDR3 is CASSTGVLGYGYTF. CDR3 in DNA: TGCGCCAGCAGTACGGGGGTACTTGGGTATGGCTACACCTTC.

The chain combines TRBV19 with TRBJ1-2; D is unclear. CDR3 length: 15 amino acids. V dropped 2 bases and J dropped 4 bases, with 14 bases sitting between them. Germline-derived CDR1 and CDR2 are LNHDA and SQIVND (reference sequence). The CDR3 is CASSILDGESYGYTF. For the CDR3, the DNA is TGTGCCAGTAGTATATTGGACGGGGAGAGCTATGGCTACACCTTC.

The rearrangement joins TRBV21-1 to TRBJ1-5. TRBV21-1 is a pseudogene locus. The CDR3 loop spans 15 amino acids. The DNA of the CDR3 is TGTGCCAGCAGGGAGACGAGACCCAGAAATCAGCCCCAGCATTTT. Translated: CASRETRPRNQPQHF.

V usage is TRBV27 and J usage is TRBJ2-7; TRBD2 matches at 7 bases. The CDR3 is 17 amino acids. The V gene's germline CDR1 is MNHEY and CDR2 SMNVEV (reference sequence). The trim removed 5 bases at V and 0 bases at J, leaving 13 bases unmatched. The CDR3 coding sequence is TGTGCCAGCAGTCCCCGGACTCGAGCGGGGACCTCCTACGAGCAGTACTTC. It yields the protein CASSPRTRAGTSYEQYF.

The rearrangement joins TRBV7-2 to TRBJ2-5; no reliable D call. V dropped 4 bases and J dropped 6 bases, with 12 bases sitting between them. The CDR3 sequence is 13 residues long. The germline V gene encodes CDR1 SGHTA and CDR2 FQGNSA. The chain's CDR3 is CASSSQAAQTQYF. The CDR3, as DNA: TGTGCCAGCAGCTCCCAAGCAGCGCAGACCCAGTACTTC.

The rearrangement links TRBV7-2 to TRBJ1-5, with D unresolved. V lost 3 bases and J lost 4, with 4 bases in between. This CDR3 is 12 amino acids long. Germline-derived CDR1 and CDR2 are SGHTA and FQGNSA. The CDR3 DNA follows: TGTGCCAGCAGCTTCGTGAATCAGCCCCAGCATTTT. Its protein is CASSFVNQPQHF.

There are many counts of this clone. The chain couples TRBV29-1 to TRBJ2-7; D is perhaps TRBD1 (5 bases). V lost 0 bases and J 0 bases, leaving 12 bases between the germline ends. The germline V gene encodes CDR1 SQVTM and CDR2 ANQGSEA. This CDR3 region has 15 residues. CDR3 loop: CSVEDSRVSSYEQYF. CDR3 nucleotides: TGCAGCGTTGAAGACAGCAGGGTGAGCTCCTACGAGCAGTACTTC.

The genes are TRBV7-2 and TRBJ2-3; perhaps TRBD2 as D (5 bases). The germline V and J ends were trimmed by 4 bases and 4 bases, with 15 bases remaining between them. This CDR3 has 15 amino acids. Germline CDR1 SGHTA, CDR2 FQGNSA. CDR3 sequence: CASSSTITRADTQYF. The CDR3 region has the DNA TGTGCCAGCAGCTCAACAATAACTAGAGCAGATACGCAGTATTTT. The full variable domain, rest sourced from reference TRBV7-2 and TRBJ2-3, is GAGVSQSPSNKVTEKGKDVELRCDPISGHTALYWYRQSLGQGLEFLIYFQGNSAPDKSGLPSDRFSAERTGGSVSTLTIQRTQQEDSAVYLCASSSTITRADTQYFGPGTRLTVL.

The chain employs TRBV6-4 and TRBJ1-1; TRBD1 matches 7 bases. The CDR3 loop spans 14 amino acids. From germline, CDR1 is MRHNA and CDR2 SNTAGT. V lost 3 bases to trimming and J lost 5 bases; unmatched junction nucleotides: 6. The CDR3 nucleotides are TGTGCCAGCAGTGATACGGACAGGCGAACTGAAGCTTTCTTT. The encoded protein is CASSDTDRRTEAFF.

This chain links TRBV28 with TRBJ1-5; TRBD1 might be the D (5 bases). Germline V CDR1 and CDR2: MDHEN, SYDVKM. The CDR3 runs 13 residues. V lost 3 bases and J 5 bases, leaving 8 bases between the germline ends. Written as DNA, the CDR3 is TGTGCCAGCAGTTTTACGGGGGATCAGCCCCAGCATTTT. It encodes CASSFTGDQPQHF. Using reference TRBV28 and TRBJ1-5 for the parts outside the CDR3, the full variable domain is DVKVTQSSRYLVKRTGEKVFLECVQDMDHENMFWYRQDPGLGLRLIYFSYDVKMKEKGDIPEGYSVSREKKERFSLILESASTNQTSMYLCASSFTGDQPQHFGDGTRLSIL.

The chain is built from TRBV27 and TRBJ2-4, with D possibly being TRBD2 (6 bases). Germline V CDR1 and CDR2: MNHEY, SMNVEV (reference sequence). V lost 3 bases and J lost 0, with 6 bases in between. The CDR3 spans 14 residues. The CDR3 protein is CASSLEGAKNIQYF. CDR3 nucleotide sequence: TGTGCCAGCAGTTTGGAGGGAGCCAAAAACATTCAGTACTTC.

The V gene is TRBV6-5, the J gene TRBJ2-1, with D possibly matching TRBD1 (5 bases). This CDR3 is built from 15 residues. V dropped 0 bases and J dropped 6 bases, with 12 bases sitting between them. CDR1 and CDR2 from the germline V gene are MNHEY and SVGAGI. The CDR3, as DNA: TGTGCCAGCAGTTACTCTGCAGGGTCGGGCAATGAGCAGTTCTTC. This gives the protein CASSYSAGSGNEQFF.

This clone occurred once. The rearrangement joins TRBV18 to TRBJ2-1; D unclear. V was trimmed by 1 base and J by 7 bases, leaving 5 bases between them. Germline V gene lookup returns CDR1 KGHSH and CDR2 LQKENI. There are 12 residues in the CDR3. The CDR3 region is CASSPLPNEQFF. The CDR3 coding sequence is TGTGCCAGCTCACCACTTCCGAATGAGCAGTTCTTC.

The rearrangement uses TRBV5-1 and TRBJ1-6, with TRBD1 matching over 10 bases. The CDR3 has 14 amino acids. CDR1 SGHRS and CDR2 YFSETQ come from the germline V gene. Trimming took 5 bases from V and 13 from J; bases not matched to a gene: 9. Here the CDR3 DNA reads TGCGCCAGCAGGTCCGGGACAGGGGACTTTCCCCTCCACTTT. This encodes CASRSGTGDFPLHF.

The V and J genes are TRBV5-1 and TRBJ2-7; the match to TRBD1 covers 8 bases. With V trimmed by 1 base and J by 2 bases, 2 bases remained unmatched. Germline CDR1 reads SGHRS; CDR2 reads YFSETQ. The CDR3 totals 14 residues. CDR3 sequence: CASSLQGAPYEQYF. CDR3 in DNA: TGCGCCAGCAGCTTGCAGGGGGCCCCCTACGAGCAGTACTTC.

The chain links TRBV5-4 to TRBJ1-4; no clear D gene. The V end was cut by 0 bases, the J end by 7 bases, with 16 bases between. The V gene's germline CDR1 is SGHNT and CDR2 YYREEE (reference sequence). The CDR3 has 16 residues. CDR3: CASSLAPVPRSEKLFF. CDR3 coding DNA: TGTGCCAGCAGCTTGGCCCCGGTCCCACGGAGTGAAAAACTGTTTTTT. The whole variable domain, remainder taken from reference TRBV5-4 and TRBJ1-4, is ETGVTQSPTHLIKTRGQQVTLRCSSQSGHNTVSWYQQALGQGPQFIFQYYREEENGRGNFPPRFSGLQFPNYSSELNVNALELDDSALYLCASSLAPVPRSEKLFFGSGTQLSVL.

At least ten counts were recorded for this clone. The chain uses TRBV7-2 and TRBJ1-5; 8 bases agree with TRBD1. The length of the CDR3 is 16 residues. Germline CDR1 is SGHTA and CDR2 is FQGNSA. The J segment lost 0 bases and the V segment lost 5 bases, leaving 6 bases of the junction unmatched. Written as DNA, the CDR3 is TGTGCCAGCAGCCCCCGGACAGGGACTAGCAATCAGCCCCAGCATTTT. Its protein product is CASSPRTGTSNQPQHF.

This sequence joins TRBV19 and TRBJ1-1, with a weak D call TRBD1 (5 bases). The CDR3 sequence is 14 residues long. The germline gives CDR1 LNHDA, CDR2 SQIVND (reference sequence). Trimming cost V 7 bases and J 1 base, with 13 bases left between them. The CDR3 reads CASMGGRGNTEAFF. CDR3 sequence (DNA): TGTGCCAGTATGGGAGGGAGGGGGAACACTGAAGCTTTCTTT.

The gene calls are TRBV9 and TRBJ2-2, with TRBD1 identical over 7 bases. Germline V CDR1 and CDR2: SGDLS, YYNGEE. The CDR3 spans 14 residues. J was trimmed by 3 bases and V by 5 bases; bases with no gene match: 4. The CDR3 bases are TGTGCCAGCAGGAGGGACAGTCACACCGGGGAGCTGTTTTTT. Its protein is CASRRDSHTGELFF.

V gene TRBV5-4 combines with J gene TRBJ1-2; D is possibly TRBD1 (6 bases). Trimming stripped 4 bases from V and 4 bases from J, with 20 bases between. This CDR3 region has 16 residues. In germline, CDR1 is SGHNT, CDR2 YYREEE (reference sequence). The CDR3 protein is CASSLQGAGALYGYTF. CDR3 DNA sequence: TGTGCCAGCAGCCTGCAAGGGGCAGGGGCACTCTATGGCTACACCTTC.

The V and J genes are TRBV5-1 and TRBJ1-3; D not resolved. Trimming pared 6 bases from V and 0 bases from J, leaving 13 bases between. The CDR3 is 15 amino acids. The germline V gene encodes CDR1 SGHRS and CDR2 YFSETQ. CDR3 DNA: TGCGCCAGCACCCGGGAAGGGATCTCTGGAAACACCATATATTTT. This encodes CASTREGISGNTIYF.

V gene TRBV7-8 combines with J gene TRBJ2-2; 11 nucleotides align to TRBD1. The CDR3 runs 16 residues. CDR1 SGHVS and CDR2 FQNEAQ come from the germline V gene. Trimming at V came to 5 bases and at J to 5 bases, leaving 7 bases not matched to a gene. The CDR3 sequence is CASSARTGGLTGELFF. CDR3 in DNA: TGTGCCAGCAGCGCCCGGACAGGGGGCCTGACCGGGGAGCTGTTTTTT. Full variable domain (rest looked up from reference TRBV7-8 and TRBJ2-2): GAGVSQSPRYKVAKRGQDVALRCDPISGHVSLFWYQQALGQGPEFLTYFQNEAQLDKSGLPSDRFFAERPEGSVSTLKIQRTQQEDSAVYLCASSARTGGLTGELFFGEGSRLTVL.

CDR3 sequence reads: CASSESSRANTGELFF. The CDR3 bases are TGCGCCAGCAGTGAGTCTTCCCGAGCGAACACCGGGGAGCTGTTTTTT. This chain uses TRBV10-1 with TRBJ2-2; D remains ambiguous. The CDR3 totals 16 residues. Germline V gene sequence: CDR1 WNHNN, CDR2 SYGVQD (reference sequence). Trimming took 0 bases from V and 0 from J, leaving 8 bases between them.

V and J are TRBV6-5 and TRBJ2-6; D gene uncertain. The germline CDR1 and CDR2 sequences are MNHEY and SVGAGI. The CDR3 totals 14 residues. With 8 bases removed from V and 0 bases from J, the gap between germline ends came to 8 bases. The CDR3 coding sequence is TGTGCCAGCTTTACCTACTCTGGGGCCAACGTCCTGACTTTC. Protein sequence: CASFTYSGANVLTF.

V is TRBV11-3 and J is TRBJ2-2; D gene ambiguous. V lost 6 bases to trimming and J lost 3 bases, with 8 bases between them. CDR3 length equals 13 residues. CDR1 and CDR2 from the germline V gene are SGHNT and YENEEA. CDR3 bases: TGTGCCAGCAGTGCGGTGGACACCGGGGAGCTGTTTTTT. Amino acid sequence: CASSAVDTGELFF.

Here the CDR3 DNA reads TGTGCCAGCAGTATGACAGGGGACTATGGCTACACCTTC. Translation gives CASSMTGDYGYTF. The V gene is TRBV6-6, the J gene TRBJ1-2, with 8 bases that match TRBD1. The CDR3 length is 13 residues. Germline values: CDR1 MNHNY, CDR2 SVGAGI (reference sequence). Unmatched junction bases numbered 2, after V lost 5 bases and J lost 3 bases.